This TCR beta chain was recorded in a study of blood T cell repertoires in COVID-19. About the study: Sites in the United States, Italy and Spain provided acute and convalescent COVID-19 samples. Nucleic acid was either cDNA or gDNA, and it came from T cells, B-cell-depleted T cells, or PBMCs.

The data were produced by immunoSEQ multiplex PCR, yet TCRdb's version contains in-frame clones alone and is incomplete. The profile shows roughly 150,000 clones, 75% to 85% of them singletons. The CDR3 is 15 amino acids. The germline gives CDR1 LGHDT, CDR2 YNNKEL (reference sequence). J was trimmed by 1 base and V by 5 bases; bases with no gene match: 7. The chain couples TRBV3-1 (or the pseudogene TRBV3-2) to TRBJ1-1; 7 nucleotides match TRBD1. The sequence came from a woman in her forties or fifties in a cohort sampled during active or convalescent COVID-19. Sequenced sample: peripheral blood. CDR3 sequence: CASSSRDRWNTEAFF. As DNA, the CDR3 is TGTGCCAGCAGCTCTCGGGACAGATGGAACACTGAAGCTTTCTTT.